This T cell receptor beta chain was identified in a study of CD8 T cells in Susac syndrome. A quantity of about 0.5 to 1 ug RNA underwent reverse transcription using random hexamers. From the immunoSEQ multiplex PCR reads, TCRdb called clonotypes with MiXCR, one entry per CDR3 protein. The data contain 180,000 or so distinct CDR3 sequences, about 94% of them singletons. Negative isolation was used for CD8+ and CD4+ T cells and FACS enrichment for TEMRA cells. Between the trimmed V and J ends, which lost 4 bases and 2 bases, there was a span of 18 bases. This CDR3 contains 16 residues. Per the germline V gene, CDR1 is SGDLS and CDR2 is YYNGEE.

The TCR was taken from a human donor in good health. The J gene is TRBJ1-1, the V gene TRBV9; D gene uncertain. Sequencing was carried out using CD4+ T cells from PBMCs. The CDR3 sequence is CASSRLERQLNTEAFF. The DNA of the CDR3 is TGTGCCAGCAGCCGACTGGAACGACAACTCAACACTGAAGCTTTCTTT. The complete variable domain, with remaining parts taken from reference TRBV9 and TRBJ1-1, reads DSGVTQTPKHLITATGQRVTLRCSPRSGDLSVYWYQQSLDQGLQFLIQYYNGEERAKGNILERFSAQQFPDLHSELNLSSLELGDSALYFCASSRLERQLNTEAFFGQGTRLTVV.